These 20 T cell receptor beta chains were all obtained from the same sample, sequenced in a study of molecular identifiers for immune sequencing clone quantification. MiXCR, run by TCRdb on the PCR reads, gives a single entry per CDR3 protein. The sample gives 250,000 to 350,000 distinct CDR3 sequences, around 21% of which show up once; roughly 0.86% is in the top ten. Sequencing used naive CD8+ T cells from blood, with Jurkat cell RNA spiked in. Stated subset: FACS-sorted CD8+CD4-CCR7+CD45RA+ naive T cells. All receptors derive from a human donor in good health. Some libraries in this study had Jurkat cell RNA spiked in.

This clonotype was picked up many times. In nucleotides, the CDR3 is TGTGCCAGCATACCGGACGGGGGACGGGTCACAGATACGCAGTATTTT. As protein: CASIPDGGRVTDTQYF. This rearrangement joins TRBV6-6 to TRBJ2-3; possibly TRBD2 for D (6 bases). The CDR3 contains 16 residues. Germline assignment: CDR1 MNHNY and CDR2 SVGAGI (reference sequence). Deletions cut 7 bases from V and 2 bases from J, with 19 bases between.

This clonotype was seen repeatedly, ten times or more. The rearrangement joins TRBV4-3 to TRBJ1-1; D gene ambiguous. V dropped 0 bases and J dropped 0 bases, with 11 bases sitting between them. Germline values: CDR1 LGHNA, CDR2 YSLEER. The CDR3 length is 16 residues. CDR3 nucleotides: TGCGCCAGCAGCCAAGATCTGACGTCCCTGAACACTGAAGCTTTCTTT. Protein sequence: CASSQDLTSLNTEAFF.

This clonotype was counted at least ten times. This chain uses TRBV5-1 with TRBJ2-3, with 9 nucleotides matching TRBD1. This CDR3 has 15 residues. Unmatched junction bases numbered 5, after V lost 4 bases and J lost 2 bases. From germline, CDR1 is SGHRS and CDR2 YFSETQ. The CDR3 loop reads CASSTGQGITDTQYF. The CDR3 nucleotides are TGCGCCAGCAGCACGGGACAGGGTATCACAGATACGCAGTATTTT.

This clonotype has at least ten counts. The gene calls are TRBV5-1 and TRBJ2-3, with D maybe TRBD2 (6 bases). The length of the CDR3 is 13 residues. The V gene lost 0 bases and the J gene lost 7 bases, with 9 bases spanning the gap. Germline V CDR1 and CDR2: SGHRS, YFSETQ. CDR3 DNA sequence: TGCGCCAGCAGCTTGGCCGGGGGTTATACGCAGTATTTT. Translated: CASSLAGGYTQYF.

This clonotype was seen ten or more times. The rearrangement links TRBV4-1 to TRBJ1-4; the D gene is possibly TRBD1 (6 bases). The V gene lost 3 bases and the J gene lost 7 bases, with 12 bases spanning the gap. Germline V gene data show CDR1 as MGHRA and CDR2 as YSYEKL. The CDR3 spans 14 residues. The CDR3: CASSHNRAGEKLFF. In DNA, the CDR3 is TGCGCCAGCAGCCATAACAGGGCTGGTGAAAAACTGTTTTTT.

This clonotype came up many times. J is TRBJ1-1 and V is TRBV7-9; D gene uncertain. Germline CDR1 SEHNR, CDR2 FQNEAQ (reference sequence). The CDR3 extends over 13 amino acids. The germline V and J ends were trimmed by 1 base and 6 bases, with 9 bases remaining between them. DNA of the CDR3: TGTGCCAGCAGCTTAGGTGGCACCGCTGAAGCTTTCTTT. Its protein product is CASSLGGTAEAFF.

The table lists this clonotype with many counts. V usage is TRBV9 and J usage is TRBJ2-2; D remains ambiguous. The CDR3 contains 14 residues. V was clipped by 3 bases and J by 3 bases, with 9 bases between them. The germline V gene has CDR1 SGDLS and CDR2 YYNGEE. CDR3 sequence (DNA): TGTGCCAGCAGCGGGTCTCCGTACACCGGGGAGCTGTTTTTT. The encoded protein is CASSGSPYTGELFF.

With regard to this clonotype: This may arise from a read error, as a much more abundant clone is one base away. V usage is TRBV19 and J usage is TRBJ2-3; D is possibly TRBD2 (5 bases). The CDR3 has 13 amino acids. Germline V lookup: CDR1 LNHDA, CDR2 SQIVND (reference sequence). In nucleotides, the CDR3 is TGTGCCTGTAGTATGCTAGCCACAGATACGCAGTATTTT. Encoded protein: CACSMLATDTQYF.

Ten or more counts support this clonotype. CDR3 protein: CSALKTEQYF. In DNA form, the CDR3 reads TGCAGTGCTCTGAAGACAGAGCAGTACTTC. The rearrangement joins TRBV20-1 to TRBJ2-7; D gene unclear. The CDR3 is made up of 10 amino acids. The V and J ends lost 5 bases and 7 bases respectively, with 9 bases between them. Germline V lookup: CDR1 DFQATT, CDR2 SNEGSKA (reference sequence).

This clonotype was seen at least ten times. V and J are TRBV30 and TRBJ1-4; 7 bases map to TRBD1. CDR3 length equals 14 residues. J was trimmed by 8 bases and V by 1 base; bases with no gene match: 7. CDR1 and CDR2 from the germline V gene are GTSNPN and SVGIG (reference sequence). The CDR3 is CAWSETGLGEKLFF. CDR3 DNA sequence: TGTGCCTGGAGTGAGACAGGGCTCGGGGAAAAACTGTTTTTT.

This clonotype was counted many times. This rearrangement joins TRBV7-2 to TRBJ2-1, with 9 bases fitting TRBD2. The V segment lost 1 base and the J segment 6 bases; nucleotides outside the gene matches: 13. The CDR3 sequence is 18 residues long. The germline gives CDR1 SGHTA, CDR2 FQGNSA. CDR3: CASSLVFARLAAFNEQFF. The CDR3 DNA reads as TGTGCCAGCAGCTTAGTGTTTGCCCGACTAGCGGCCTTCAATGAGCAGTTCTTC.

This clonotype was observed many times. The V call is TRBV25-1, the J call TRBJ2-1; 12 bases line up with TRBD1. The J segment lost 8 bases and the V segment lost 5 bases, leaving 13 bases of the junction unmatched. Germline lookup yields CDR1 MGHDK and CDR2 SYGVNS. The CDR3 spans 17 residues. The DNA for the CDR3 is TGTGCCAGCAGTTTATTCTCCGGGACAGGGGGCCGGTATGAGCAGTTCTTC. This encodes CASSLFSGTGGRYEQFF. Using reference TRBV25-1 and TRBJ2-1 for the parts outside the CDR3, the full variable domain is EADIYQTPRYLVIGTGKKITLECSQTMGHDKMYWYQQDPGMELHLIHYSYGVNSTEKGDLSSESTVSRIRTEHFPLTLESARPSHTSQYLCASSLFSGTGGRYEQFFGPGTRLTVL.

As concerns this clonotype: A much larger clone differs from this one at a single base, so this may be a read error. J is TRBJ1-1 and V is TRBV20-1; D unresolved. Germline loops: CDR1 DFQATT, CDR2 SNEGSKA (reference sequence). This CDR3 is 17 amino acids long. The DNA of the CDR3 is TGCAGTGCTAGAGATTCGGGAGACGCCTATTCGAACACTGGAGCTTTCTTT. This codes for CSARDSGDAYSNTGAFF.

This clonotype was seen many times. The V gene is TRBV5-1, the J gene TRBJ2-7; D is perhaps TRBD1 (6 bases). Germline CDR1 and CDR2: SGHRS and YFSETQ. Trimming cost V 0 bases and J 5 bases, with 9 bases left between them. The CDR3 consists of 13 residues. The chain's CDR3 is CASSLDRVNEQYF. The CDR3 DNA reads TGCGCCAGCAGCTTGGACAGGGTGAACGAGCAGTACTTC.

This clonotype was seen ten or more times. The chain combines TRBV7-9 with TRBJ2-3; TRBD2 matches at 10 bases. Germline CDR1 SEHNR, CDR2 FQNEAQ (reference sequence). With V trimmed by 6 bases and J by 2 bases, 8 bases remained unmatched. CDR3 size: 16 residues. Here the CDR3 reads CASRSLAGESTDTQYF. The CDR3 nucleotides read TGTGCCAGCAGATCTCTAGCGGGAGAATCCACAGATACGCAGTATTTT.

There are a few counts of this clonotype. The chain links TRBV6-5 to TRBJ1-5; no firm D call. Trimming cost V 2 bases and J 4 bases, with 12 bases left between them. This CDR3 contains 15 residues. Germline CDR1 and CDR2: MNHEY and SVGAGI. The CDR3 DNA reads TGTGCCAGCAGTTACGTAGCAGGTGATAATCAGCCCCAGCATTTT. Its translation: CASSYVAGDNQPQHF.

This rearrangement joins TRBV19 to TRBJ2-1, with D uncertain. Germline loops: CDR1 LNHDA, CDR2 SQIVND (reference sequence). Trimming removed 2 bases at V and 4 bases at J, with 15 bases between. The CDR3 has 16 amino acids. CDR3 residues: CASSIRVSLQYNEQFF. As DNA, the CDR3 is TGTGCCAGTAGTATAAGGGTCTCCCTCCAGTACAATGAGCAGTTCTTC.

This clonotype showed up many times. The J gene is TRBJ2-7, the V gene TRBV6-5; possible D gene TRBD1, 6 bases. The CDR3 covers 15 residues. Trimming pared 6 bases from V and 0 bases from J, leaving 15 bases between. Germline CDR1 reads MNHEY; CDR2 reads SVGAGI. CDR3: CASSPVPTGSYEQYF. The CDR3 nucleotides read TGTGCCAGCAGCCCGGTGCCGACAGGCTCCTACGAGCAGTACTTC.

V is TRBV12-3 or TRBV12-4 and J is TRBJ2-3, with TRBD1 matching 8 bases. The J segment lost 3 bases and the V segment lost 6 bases, leaving 11 bases of the junction unmatched. This CDR3 is built from 16 residues. The CDR3 nucleotides are TGTGCCAGCAGCCCCGGGACAGGTCCACGAACAGATACGCAGTATTTT. Encoded protein: CASSPGTGPRTDTQYF.

This clonotype was counted at least ten times. The chain combines TRBV7-2 with TRBJ1-5, with D possibly matching TRBD1 (6 bases). Deletions cut 5 bases from V and 4 bases from J, with 15 bases between. In germline, CDR1 is SGHTA, CDR2 FQGNSA. CDR3 length equals 15 residues. The CDR3 loop reads CASSEDSLANQPQHF. DNA of the CDR3: TGTGCCAGCAGCGAGGACAGCCTAGCTAATCAGCCCCAGCATTTT. Full variable domain (missing parts from reference TRBV7-2 and TRBJ1-5): GAGVSQSPSNKVTEKGKDVELRCDPISGHTALYWYRQSLGQGLEFLIYFQGNSAPDKSGLPSDRFSAERTGGSVSTLTIQRTQQEDSAVYLCASSEDSLANQPQHFGDGTRLSIL.